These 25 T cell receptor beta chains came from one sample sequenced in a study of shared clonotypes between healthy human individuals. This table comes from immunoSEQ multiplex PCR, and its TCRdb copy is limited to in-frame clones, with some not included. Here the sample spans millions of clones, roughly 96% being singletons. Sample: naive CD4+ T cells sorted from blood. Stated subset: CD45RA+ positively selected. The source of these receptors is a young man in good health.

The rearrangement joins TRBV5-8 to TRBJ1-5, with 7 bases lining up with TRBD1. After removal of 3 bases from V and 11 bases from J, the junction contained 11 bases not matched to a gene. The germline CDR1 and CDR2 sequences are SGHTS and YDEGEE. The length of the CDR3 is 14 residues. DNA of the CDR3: TGTGCCAGCAGCTCTGACAGGGCATCCTCGGCCCAGCATTTT. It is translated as CASSSDRASSAQHF.

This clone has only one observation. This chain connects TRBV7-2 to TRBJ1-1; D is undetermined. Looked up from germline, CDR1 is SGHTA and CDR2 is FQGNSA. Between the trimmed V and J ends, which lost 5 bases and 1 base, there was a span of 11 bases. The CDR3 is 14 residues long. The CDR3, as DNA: TGTGCCAGCAGCCGAATCCCGGGGAACACTGAAGCTTTCTTT. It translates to CASSRIPGNTEAFF.

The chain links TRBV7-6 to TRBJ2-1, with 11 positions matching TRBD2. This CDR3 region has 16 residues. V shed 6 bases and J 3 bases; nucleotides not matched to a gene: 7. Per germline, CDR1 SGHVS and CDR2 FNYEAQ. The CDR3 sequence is CASSRSGTSGYNEQFF. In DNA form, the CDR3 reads TGTGCCAGCAGTCGTTCCGGGACTAGCGGCTACAATGAGCAGTTCTTC.

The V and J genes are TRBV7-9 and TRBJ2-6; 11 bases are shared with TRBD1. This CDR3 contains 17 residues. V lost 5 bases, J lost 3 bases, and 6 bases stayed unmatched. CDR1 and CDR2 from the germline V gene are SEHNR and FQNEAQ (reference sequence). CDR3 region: CASSPGQGASGANVLTF. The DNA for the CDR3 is TGTGCCAGCAGCCCAGGACAGGGGGCAAGTGGGGCCAACGTCCTGACTTTC.

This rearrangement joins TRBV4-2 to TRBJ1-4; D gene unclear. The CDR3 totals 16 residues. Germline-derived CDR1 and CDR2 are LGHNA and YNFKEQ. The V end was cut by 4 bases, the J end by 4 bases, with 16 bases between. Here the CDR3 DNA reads TGTGCCAGCAGCCCCCAGTATAGGTCCCTTAATGAAAAACTGTTTTTT. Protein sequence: CASSPQYRSLNEKLFF.

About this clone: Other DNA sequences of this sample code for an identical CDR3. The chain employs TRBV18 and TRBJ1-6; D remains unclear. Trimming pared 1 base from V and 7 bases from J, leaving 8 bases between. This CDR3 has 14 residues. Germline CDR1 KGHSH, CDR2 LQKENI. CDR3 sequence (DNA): TGTGCCAGCTCACCACAGGGAGTAAATTCACCCCTCCACTTT. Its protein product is CASSPQGVNSPLHF.

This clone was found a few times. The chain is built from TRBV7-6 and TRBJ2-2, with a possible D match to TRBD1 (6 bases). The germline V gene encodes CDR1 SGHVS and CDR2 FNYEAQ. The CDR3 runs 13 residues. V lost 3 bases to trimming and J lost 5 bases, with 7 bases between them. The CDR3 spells CASSFTGTGELFF. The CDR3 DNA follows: TGTGCCAGCAGCTTTACAGGGACCGGGGAGCTGTTTTTT.

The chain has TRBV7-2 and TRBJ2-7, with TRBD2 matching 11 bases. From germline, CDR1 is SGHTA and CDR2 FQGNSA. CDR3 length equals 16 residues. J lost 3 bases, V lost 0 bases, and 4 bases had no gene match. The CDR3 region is CASSLATSGTFYEQYF. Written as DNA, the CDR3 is TGTGCCAGCAGCTTAGCGACTAGCGGGACCTTCTACGAGCAGTACTTC.

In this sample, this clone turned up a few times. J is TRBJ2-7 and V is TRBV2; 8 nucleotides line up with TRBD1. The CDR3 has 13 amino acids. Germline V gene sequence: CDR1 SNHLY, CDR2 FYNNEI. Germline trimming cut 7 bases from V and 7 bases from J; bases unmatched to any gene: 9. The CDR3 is CASNWQGASEQYF. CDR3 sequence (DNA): TGTGCCAGCAATTGGCAGGGGGCGTCTGAGCAGTACTTC.

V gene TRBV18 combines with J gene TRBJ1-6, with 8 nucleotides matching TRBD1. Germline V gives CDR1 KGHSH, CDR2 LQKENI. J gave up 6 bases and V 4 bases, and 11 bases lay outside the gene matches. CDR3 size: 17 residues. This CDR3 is CASSLLVQGDTNSPLHF. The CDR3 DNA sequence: TGTGCCAGCTCACTACTCGTACAGGGGGATACTAATTCACCCCTCCACTTT.

CDR3 loop: CATSRDQGYYGYTF. In DNA form, the CDR3 reads TGTGCCACCAGCAGAGATCAGGGCTACTATGGCTACACCTTC. The V and J genes are TRBV15 and TRBJ1-2; tentatively, D is TRBD1 (5 bases). The CDR3 runs to 14 residues. The germline V gene encodes CDR1 LNHNV and CDR2 YYDKDF (reference sequence). The V gene lost 0 bases and the J gene lost 3 bases, with 8 bases spanning the gap. The whole variable domain, filled in from reference TRBV15 and TRBJ1-2, reads DAMVIQNPRYQVTQFGKPVTLSCSQTLNHNVMYWYQQKSSQAPKLLFHYYDKDFNNEADTPDNFQSRRPNTSFCFLDIRSPGLGDTAMYLCATSRDQGYYGYTFGSGTRLTVV.

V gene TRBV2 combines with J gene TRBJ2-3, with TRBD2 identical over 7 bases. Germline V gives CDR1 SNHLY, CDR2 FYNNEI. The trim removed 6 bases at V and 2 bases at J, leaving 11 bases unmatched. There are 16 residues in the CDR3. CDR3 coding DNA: TGTGCCAGCAGACCCCGGGGCGGGAGTCCCACAGATACGCAGTATTTT. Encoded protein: CASRPRGGSPTDTQYF.

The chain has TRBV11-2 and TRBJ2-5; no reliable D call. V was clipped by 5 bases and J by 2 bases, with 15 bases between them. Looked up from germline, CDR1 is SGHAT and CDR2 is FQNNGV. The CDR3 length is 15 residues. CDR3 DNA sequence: TGTGCCAGCAGCCTCACGAGGCAAGATCAAGAGACCCAGTACTTC. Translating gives CASSLTRQDQETQYF.

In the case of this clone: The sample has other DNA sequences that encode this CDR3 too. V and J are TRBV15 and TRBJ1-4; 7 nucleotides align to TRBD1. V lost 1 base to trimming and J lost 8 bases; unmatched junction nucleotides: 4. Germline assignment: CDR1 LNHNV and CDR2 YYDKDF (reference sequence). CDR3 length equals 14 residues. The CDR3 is CATSRGQGNEKLFF. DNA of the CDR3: TGTGCCACCAGCAGAGGACAGGGAAACGAAAAACTGTTTTTT.

The CDR3 spells CASSQSFPAQPQHF. CDR3 nucleotides: TGCGCCAGCAGTCAATCGTTCCCCGCTCAGCCCCAGCATTTT. V is TRBV23-1 and J is TRBJ1-5; D gene unclear. TRBV23-1 has ORF status, its function being uncertain. V lost 0 bases and J lost 6, with 9 bases in between. The CDR3 length is 14 residues.

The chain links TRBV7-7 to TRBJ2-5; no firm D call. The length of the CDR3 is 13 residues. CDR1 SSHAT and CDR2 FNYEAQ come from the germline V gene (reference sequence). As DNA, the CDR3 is TGTGCTAGCTCCGACACTAACCAAGAGACCCAGTACTTC. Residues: CASSDTNQETQYF.

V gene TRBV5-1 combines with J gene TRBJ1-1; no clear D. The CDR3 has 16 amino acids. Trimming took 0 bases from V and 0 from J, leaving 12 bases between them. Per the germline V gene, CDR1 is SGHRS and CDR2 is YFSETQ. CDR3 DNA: TGCGCCAGCAGCTTGGGTGCCAGCAACCTGAACACTGAAGCTTTCTTT. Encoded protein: CASSLGASNLNTEAFF.

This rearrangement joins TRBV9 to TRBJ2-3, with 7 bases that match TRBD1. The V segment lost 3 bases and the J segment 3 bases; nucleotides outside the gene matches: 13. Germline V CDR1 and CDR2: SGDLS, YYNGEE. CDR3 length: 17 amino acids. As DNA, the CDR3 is TGTGCCAGCAGCGCCGTACTCCGGGACAGCAATACAGATACGCAGTATTTT. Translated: CASSAVLRDSNTDTQYF. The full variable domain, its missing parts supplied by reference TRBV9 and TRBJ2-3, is DSGVTQTPKHLITATGQRVTLRCSPRSGDLSVYWYQQSLDQGLQFLIQYYNGEERAKGNILERFSAQQFPDLHSELNLSSLELGDSALYFCASSAVLRDSNTDTQYFGPGTRLTVL.

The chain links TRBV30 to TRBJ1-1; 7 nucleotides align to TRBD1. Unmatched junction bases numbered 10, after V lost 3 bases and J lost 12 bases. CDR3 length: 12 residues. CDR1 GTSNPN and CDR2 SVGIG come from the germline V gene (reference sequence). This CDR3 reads CAWSLRAGGTFF. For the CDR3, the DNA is TGTGCCTGGAGCTTAAGGGCAGGGGGAACTTTCTTT.

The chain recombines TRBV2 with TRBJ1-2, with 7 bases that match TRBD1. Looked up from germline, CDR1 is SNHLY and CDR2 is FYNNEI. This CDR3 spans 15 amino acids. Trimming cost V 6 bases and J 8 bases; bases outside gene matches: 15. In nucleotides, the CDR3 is TGTGCCAGCAGGCCTACCACCTCGACAGGGCAAGGCTACACCTTC. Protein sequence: CASRPTTSTGQGYTF.

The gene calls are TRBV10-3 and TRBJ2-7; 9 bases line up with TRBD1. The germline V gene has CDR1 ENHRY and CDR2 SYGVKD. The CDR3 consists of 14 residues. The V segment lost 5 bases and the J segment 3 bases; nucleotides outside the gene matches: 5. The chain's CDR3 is CAISRQGEDYEQYF. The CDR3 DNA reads TGTGCCATCAGTCGACAGGGGGAAGACTACGAGCAGTACTTC.

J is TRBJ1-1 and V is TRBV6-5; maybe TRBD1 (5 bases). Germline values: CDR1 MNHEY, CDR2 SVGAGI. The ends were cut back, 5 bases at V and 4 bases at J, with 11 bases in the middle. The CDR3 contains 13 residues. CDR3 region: CASSNGGVTEAFF. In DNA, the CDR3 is TGTGCCAGCAGTAACGGAGGGGTCACTGAAGCTTTCTTT.

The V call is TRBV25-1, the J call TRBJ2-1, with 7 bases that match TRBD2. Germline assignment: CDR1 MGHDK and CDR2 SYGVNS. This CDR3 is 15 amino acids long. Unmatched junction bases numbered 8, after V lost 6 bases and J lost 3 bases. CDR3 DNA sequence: TGTGCCAGCAGCCTAGCTGGCGGGAGCTACAATGAGCAGTTCTTC. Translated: CASSLAGGSYNEQFF.

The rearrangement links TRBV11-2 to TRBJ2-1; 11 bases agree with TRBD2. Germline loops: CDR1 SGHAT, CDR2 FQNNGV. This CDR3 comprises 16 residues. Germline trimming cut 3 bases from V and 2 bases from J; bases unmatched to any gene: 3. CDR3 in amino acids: CASSFLTSGTYNEQFF. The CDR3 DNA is TGTGCCAGCAGCTTTCTGACTAGCGGGACCTACAATGAGCAGTTCTTC.

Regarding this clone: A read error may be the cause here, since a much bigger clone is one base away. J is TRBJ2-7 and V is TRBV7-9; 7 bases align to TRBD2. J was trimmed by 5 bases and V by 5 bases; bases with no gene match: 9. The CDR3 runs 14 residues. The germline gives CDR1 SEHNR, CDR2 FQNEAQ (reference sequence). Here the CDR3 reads CASSQEQREHEQYF. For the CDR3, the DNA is TGTGCCAGCAGCCAAGAACAGCGGGAACACGAGCAGTACTTC.